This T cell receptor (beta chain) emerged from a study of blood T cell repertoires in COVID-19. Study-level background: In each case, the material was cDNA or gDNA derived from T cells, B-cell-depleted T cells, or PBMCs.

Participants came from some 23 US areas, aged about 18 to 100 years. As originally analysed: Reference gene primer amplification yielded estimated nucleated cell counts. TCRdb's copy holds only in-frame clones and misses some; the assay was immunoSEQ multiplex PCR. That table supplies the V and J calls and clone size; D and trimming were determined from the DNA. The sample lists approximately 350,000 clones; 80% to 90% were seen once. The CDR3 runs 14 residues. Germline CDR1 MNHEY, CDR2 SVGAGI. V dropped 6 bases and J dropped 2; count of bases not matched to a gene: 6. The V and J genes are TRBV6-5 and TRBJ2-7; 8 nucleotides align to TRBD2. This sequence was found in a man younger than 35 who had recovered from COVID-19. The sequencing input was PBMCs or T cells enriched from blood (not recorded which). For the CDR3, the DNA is TGTGCCAGCAGGACCTCGGGACTAGCCTACGAGCAGTACTTC. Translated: CASRTSGLAYEQYF.